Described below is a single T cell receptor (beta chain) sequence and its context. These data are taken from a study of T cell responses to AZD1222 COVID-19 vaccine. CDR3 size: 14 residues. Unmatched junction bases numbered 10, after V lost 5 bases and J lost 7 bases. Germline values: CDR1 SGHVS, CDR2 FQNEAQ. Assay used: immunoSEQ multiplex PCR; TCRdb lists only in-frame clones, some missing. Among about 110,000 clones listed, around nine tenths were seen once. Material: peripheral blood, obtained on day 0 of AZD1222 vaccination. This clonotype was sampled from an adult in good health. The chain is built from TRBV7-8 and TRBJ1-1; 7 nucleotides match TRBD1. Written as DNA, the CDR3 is TGTGCCAGCAGCCTATGGACAGGAACCTATGAAGCTTTCTTT. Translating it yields CASSLWTGTYEAFF.